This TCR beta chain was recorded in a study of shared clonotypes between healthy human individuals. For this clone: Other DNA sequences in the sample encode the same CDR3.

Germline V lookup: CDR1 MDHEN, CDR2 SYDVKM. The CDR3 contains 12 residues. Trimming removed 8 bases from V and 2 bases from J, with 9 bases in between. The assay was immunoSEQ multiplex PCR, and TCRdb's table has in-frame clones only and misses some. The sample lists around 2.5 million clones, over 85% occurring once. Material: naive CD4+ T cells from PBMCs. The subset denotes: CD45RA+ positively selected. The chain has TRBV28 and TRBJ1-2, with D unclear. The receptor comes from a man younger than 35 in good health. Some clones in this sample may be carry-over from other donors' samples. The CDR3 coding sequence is TGTGCCAGCCGGGGTCTAAACTATGGCTACACCTTC. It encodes CASRGLNYGYTF.